Listed below are T cell receptor beta chains from one sample, sequenced in a study of T cells in Graves' hyperthyroidism and ophthalmopathy. TCRdb itself ran the multiplex PCR reads through MiXCR, one entry per CDR3 protein. The sample contains approximately 520,000 distinct CDR3 sequences, less than 25% of which appear only once. Sequenced sample: blood. These receptors originate from a man between 18 and 35 years old with Graves' hyperthyroidism. The CDR3 runs from the conserved cysteine through the conserved F or W. D genes are given only for firm matches. The size of a clone is reported for some rows only, either as once, few or many, or as a class for expanded clones.

j_call | d_call | clone_size | v_call | cdr3_aa | cdr3_nt
TRBJ1-2 | TRBD1 | many | TRBV28 | CASSLTVTGVGYTF | TGTGCCAGCAGTTTAACGGTCACAGGGGTCGGCTACACCTTC
TRBJ2-2 | TRBD1 | many | TRBV28 | CASSLFTYRGRQNSGELFF | TGTGCCAGCAGTTTATTTACCTACAGGGGACGCCAGAATTCCGGGGAGCTGTTTTTT
TRBJ1-6 | TRBD1 | . | TRBV12-3/TRBV12-4 | CASSTDRDFNSPLHF | TGTGCCAGCAGTACCGACAGGGATTTTAATTCACCCCTCCACTTT
TRBJ1-5 | . | . | TRBV11-2 | CASSVSSEGNQPQHF | TGTGCCAGCAGCGTCTCCTCGGAGGGCAATCAGCCCCAGCATTTT
TRBJ2-7 | . | few | TRBV27 | CASSLLGTEQYF | TGTGCCAGCAGTTTATTGGGGACCGAGCAGTACTTC
TRBJ2-5 | . | . | TRBV12-3/TRBV12-4 | CASSFAGSDETQYF | TGTGCCAGCAGTTTCGCGGGGAGTGATGAGACCCAGTACTTC
TRBJ2-2 | . | many | TRBV5-1 | CASSLDITGELFF | TGCGCCAGCAGCTTGGACATTACCGGAGAGCTGTTTTTT
TRBJ2-7 | . | many | TRBV20-1 | CSARELWEQYF | TGCAGTGCTAGAGAGTTGTGGGAGCAGTACTTC
TRBJ2-5 | . | many | TRBV5-1 | CASSRSGAGQQETQYF | TGCGCCAGCAGCCGATCGGGTGCGGGGCAACAAGAGACCCAGTACTTC
TRBJ2-5 | TRBD2 | many | TRBV20-1 | CSADEAGGGETQYF | TGCAGTGCTGACGAAGCGGGGGGGGGAGAGACCCAGTACTTC
TRBJ2-5 | . | many | TRBV6-1 | CASSEAAREETQYF | TGTGCCAGCAGTGAAGCAGCTAGGGAAGAGACCCAGTACTTC
TRBJ2-2 | TRBD1 | many | TRBV6-1 | CASSETGTGTGELFF | TGTGCCAGCAGCGAAACCGGGACAGGTACCGGGGAGCTGTTTTTT
TRBJ1-2 | . | . | TRBV30 | CAWSSGRGDDGYTF | TGTGCCTGGAGCTCTGGGCGGGGGGATGATGGCTACACCTTC
TRBJ2-7 | . | . | TRBV20-1 | CSARGSSDYEQYF | TGCAGTGCTAGGGGGTCCTCCGACTACGAGCAGTACTTC
TRBJ2-2 | TRBD1 | many | TRBV2 | CASSEATGDTGELFF | TGTGCCAGCAGTGAAGCAACAGGGGACACCGGGGAGCTGTTTTTT